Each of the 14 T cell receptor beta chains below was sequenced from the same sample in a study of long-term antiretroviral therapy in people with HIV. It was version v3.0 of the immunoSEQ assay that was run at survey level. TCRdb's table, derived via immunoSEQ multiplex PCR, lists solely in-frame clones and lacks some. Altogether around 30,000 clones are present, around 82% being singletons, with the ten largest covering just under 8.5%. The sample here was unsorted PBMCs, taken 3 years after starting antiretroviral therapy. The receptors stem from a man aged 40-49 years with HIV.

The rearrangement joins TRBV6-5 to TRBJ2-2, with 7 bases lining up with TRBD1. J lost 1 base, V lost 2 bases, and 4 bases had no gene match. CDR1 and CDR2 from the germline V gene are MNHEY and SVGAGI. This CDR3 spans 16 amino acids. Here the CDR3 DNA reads TGTGCCAGCAGTTACCGGGACAGCCTGAACACCGGGGAGCTGTTTTTT. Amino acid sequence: CASSYRDSLNTGELFF.

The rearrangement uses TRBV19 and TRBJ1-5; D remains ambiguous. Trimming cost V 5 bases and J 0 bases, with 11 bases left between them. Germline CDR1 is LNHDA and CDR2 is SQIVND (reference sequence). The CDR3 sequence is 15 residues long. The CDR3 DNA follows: TGTGCCAGTAGTCCCGGTCTGTATAGCAATCAGCCCCAGCATTTT. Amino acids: CASSPGLYSNQPQHF.

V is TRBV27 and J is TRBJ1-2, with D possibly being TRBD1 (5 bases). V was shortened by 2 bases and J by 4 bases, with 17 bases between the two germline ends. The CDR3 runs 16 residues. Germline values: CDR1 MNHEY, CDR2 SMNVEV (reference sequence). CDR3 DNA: TGTGCCAGCAGTTTACGGTCTCCAGGGACCGGCTATGGCTACACCTTC. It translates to CASSLRSPGTGYGYTF.

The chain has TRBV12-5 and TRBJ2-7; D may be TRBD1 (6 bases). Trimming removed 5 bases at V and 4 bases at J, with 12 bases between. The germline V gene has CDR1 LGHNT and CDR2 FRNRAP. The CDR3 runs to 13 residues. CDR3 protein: CASGAGTRYEQYF. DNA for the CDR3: TGTGCTAGTGGTGCCGGGACACGATACGAGCAGTACTTC. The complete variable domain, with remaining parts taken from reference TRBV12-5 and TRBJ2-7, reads DARVTQTPRHKVTEMGQEVTMRCQPILGHNTVFWYRQTMMQGLELLAYFRNRAPLDDSGMPKDRFSAEMPDATLATLKIQPSEPRDSAVYFCASGAGTRYEQYFGPGTRLTVT.

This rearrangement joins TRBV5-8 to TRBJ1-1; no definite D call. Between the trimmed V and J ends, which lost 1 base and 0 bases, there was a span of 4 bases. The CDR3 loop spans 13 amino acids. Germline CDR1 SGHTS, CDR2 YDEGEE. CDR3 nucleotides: TGTGCCAGCAGCTTGACAATGAACACTGAAGCTTTCTTT. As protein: CASSLTMNTEAFF.

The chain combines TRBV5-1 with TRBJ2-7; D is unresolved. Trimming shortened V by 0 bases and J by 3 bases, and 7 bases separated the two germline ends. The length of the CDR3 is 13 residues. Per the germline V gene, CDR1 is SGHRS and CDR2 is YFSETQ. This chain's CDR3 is CASSLVPGYEQYF. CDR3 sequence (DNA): TGCGCCAGCAGCTTGGTTCCAGGCTACGAGCAGTACTTC.

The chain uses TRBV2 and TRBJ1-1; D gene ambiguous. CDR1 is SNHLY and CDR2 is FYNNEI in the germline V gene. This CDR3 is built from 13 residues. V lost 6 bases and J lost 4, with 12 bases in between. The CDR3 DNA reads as TGTGCCAGCAGGCTAGATCCAGTCACTGAAGCTTTCTTT. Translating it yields CASRLDPVTEAFF.

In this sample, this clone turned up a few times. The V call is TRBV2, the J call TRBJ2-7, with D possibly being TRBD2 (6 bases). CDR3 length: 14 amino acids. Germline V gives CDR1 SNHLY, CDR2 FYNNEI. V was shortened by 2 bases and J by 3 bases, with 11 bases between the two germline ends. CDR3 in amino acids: CASSERGEDYEQYF. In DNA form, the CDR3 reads TGTGCCAGCAGTGAAAGAGGGGAGGACTACGAGCAGTACTTC.

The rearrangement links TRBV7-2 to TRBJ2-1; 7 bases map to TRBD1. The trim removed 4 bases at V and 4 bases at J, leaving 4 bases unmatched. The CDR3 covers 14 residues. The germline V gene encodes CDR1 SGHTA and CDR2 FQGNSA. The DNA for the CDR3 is TGTGCCAGCAGCTCACCGGACAGGTACAATGAGCAGTTCTTC. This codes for CASSSPDRYNEQFF. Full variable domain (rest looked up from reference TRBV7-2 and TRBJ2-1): GAGVSQSPSNKVTEKGKDVELRCDPISGHTALYWYRQSLGQGLEFLIYFQGNSAPDKSGLPSDRFSAERTGGSVSTLTIQRTQQEDSAVYLCASSSPDRYNEQFFGPGTRLTVL.

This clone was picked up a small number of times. The CDR3, as DNA: TGTGCCTGGAGAGCTATTAACTCCGGGACCGACAATTCACCCCTCCACTTT. Its translation is CAWRAINSGTDNSPLHF. This sequence joins TRBV30 and TRBJ1-6, with D possibly matching TRBD1 (5 bases). V lost 3 bases, J lost 7 bases, and 22 bases lay in between. The CDR3 runs to 17 residues. Germline V gene lookup returns CDR1 GTSNPN and CDR2 SVGIG (reference sequence).

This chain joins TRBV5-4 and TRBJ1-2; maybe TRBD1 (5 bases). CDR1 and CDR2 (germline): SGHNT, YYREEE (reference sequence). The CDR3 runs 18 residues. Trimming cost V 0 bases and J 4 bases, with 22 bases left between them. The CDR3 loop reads CASSLAILQGQRVYGYTF. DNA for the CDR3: TGTGCCAGCAGCTTGGCCATCCTCCAGGGCCAGAGGGTCTATGGCTACACCTTC.

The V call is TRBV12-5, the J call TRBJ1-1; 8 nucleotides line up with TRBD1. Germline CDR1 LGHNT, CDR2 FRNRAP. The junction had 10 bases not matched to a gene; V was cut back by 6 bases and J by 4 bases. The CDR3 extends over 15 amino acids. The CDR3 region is CASGPKHGQGTEAFF. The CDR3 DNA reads TGTGCTAGTGGACCCAAACACGGACAGGGCACTGAAGCTTTCTTT. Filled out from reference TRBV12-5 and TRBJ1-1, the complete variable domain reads DARVTQTPRHKVTEMGQEVTMRCQPILGHNTVFWYRQTMMQGLELLAYFRNRAPLDDSGMPKDRFSAEMPDATLATLKIQPSEPRDSAVYFCASGPKHGQGTEAFFGQGTRLTVV.

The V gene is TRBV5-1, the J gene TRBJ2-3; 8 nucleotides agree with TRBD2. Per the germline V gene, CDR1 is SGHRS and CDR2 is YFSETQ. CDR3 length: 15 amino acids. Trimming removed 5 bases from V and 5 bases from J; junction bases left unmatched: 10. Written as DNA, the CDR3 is TGCGCCAGCAGACAGTTCCGGGGGGGAATAGATACGCAGTATTTT. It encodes CASRQFRGGIDTQYF.

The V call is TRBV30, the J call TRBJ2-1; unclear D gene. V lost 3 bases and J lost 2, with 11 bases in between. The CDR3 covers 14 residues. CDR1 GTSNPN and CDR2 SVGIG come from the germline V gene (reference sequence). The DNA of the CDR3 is TGTGCCTGGAGCGTGAACACAGCCTACAATGAGCAGTTCTTC. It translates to CAWSVNTAYNEQFF.